Following are 5 T cell receptor beta chains from one sample sequenced in a study of Tregs in tolerant kidney transplant recipients. The data were produced by immunoSEQ multiplex PCR, yet TCRdb's version contains in-frame clones alone and is incomplete. This table holds tens of thousands of clones. The material sequenced was CD4+ T cells from blood, taken before the transplant. The source is a human donor who received a combined kidney and bone marrow transplant.

Note on this clone: Read coverage stops 3 residues before the CDR3 terminus; the germline J gene supplies the remainder. The gene calls are TRBV18 and TRBJ1-6; TRBD1 aligns across 10 bases. The J segment lost 8 bases and the V segment lost 5 bases, leaving 9 bases of the junction unmatched. The CDR3 loop spans 16 amino acids. Looked up from germline, CDR1 is KGHSH and CDR2 is LQKENI. CDR3 DNA, as far as it was read: TGTGCCAGCTCAGACAGGGGGCCGCCCCTGTATTCACCC. Protein: CASSDRGPPLYSP. The whole CDR3 sequence is CASSDRGPPLYSPLHF.

In the case of this clone: The sequenced fragment ends 3 residues before the CDR3 boundary, so the rest is inferred from the germline J gene. The J gene is TRBJ2-7, the V gene TRBV7-2; 8 bases line up with TRBD2. The J segment lost 2 bases and the V segment lost 6 bases, leaving 6 bases of the junction unmatched. Germline CDR1 is SGHTA and CDR2 is FQGNSA. The CDR3 is 14 amino acids. Incomplete CDR3 DNA: TGTGCCAGCAGTCCGAGCGGGGGACCCTACGAG. It translates to CASSPSGGPYE. The whole CDR3 region reads CASSPSGGPYEQYF.

A word on this clone: The CDR3 extends 3 residues past the end of the read, so its final part is completed from the germline J gene. The V and J genes are TRBV5-6 and TRBJ2-7, with 8 bases that match TRBD1. CDR3 size: 14 residues. The V segment lost 1 base and the J segment 3 bases; nucleotides outside the gene matches: 3. In germline, CDR1 is SGHDT, CDR2 YYEEEE. Partial CDR3 DNA: TGTGCCAGCAGCTTGACAGGGGGGAACTACGAG. Its protein product is CASSLTGGNYE. The entire CDR3 protein reads CASSLTGGNYEQYF.

In regard to this clone: Read coverage stops 3 residues before the CDR3 terminus; the germline J gene supplies the remainder. This rearrangement joins TRBV2 to TRBJ1-4; 7 positions agree with TRBD1. Germline V gene sequence: CDR1 SNHLY, CDR2 FYNNEI. The CDR3 sequence is 14 residues long. J gave up 10 bases and V 6 bases, and 11 bases lay outside the gene matches. Here the CDR3 reads CASRQDREPAKLFF. CDR3 DNA, as far as it was read: TGTGCCAGCAGACAAGACAGGGAGCCAGCAAAA.

CDR3 region: CASSDRDRGVPLHF. The covered CDR3 bases are TGTGCCAGCAGTGACCGGGACAGGGGTGTACCC. The gene calls are TRBV6-1 and TRBJ1-6; TRBD1 matches 10 bases. The read comes to an end 3 residues before the CDR3 does, leaving the germline J gene to fill in the end. Losses at the gene ends were 3 bases for V and 12 bases for J; bases not matched to a gene: 5. Germline CDR1 is MNHNS and CDR2 is SASEGT. There are 14 residues in the CDR3.